A selection of T cell receptor beta chains follows, all from one sample in a study of cytomegalovirus exposure and HLA in healthy donors. Using immunoSEQ multiplex PCR, the repertoire was profiled, and TCRdb retains in-frame clones only, with some absent. The sample has about 200,000 clones, approximately 80% seen once; the top ten hold 0.098%. The sample comprised PBMCs. These receptors all stem from a boy aged 2-9 years in good health and CMV-seronegative. Both conserved end residues are part of each CDR3. Each record gives: CDR3 length, V gene, J gene, clone size, D gene, CDR3 DNA, CDR3 protein. A D gene is named only where the DNA matches it firmly. Rows give clone size only sometimes, using once, few, many, or a class for an expanded clone.

>16|TRBV5-1|TRBJ1-6|-|TRBD1
TGCGCCAGCCAGGACCCGAGACAGGGGGCGGAATCACCCCTCCACTTT
CASQDPRQGAESPLHF
>12|TRBV30|TRBJ2-7|-|TRBD1
TGTGCCTGGGGGGGACAGCCCTACGAGCAGTACTTC
CAWGGQPYEQYF
>17|TRBV7-8|TRBJ2-2|-|TRBD2
TGTGCCAGCAGCTTAGCGAGATCGGGGGGGCCCGCCGGGGAGCTGTTTTTT
CASSLARSGGPAGELFF
>11|TRBV29-1|TRBJ1-2|-|-
TGCAGCGTTGCAGCGAACTATGGCTACACCTTC
CSVAANYGYTF
>16|TRBV2|TRBJ2-3|-|-
TGTGCCAGCAGTGAAGCGCGAGGGCGAGGGACAGATACGCAGTATTTT
CASSEARGRGTDTQYF
>15|TRBV9|TRBJ2-3|-|-
TGTGCCAGCAGCGGACAGGGAGGTCGGACAGATACGCAGTATTTT
CASSGQGGRTDTQYF
>14|TRBV11-1|TRBJ2-7|-|TRBD2
TGTGCCAGCAGTCTCAGCGGGACGACCTACGAGCAGTACTTC
CASSLSGTTYEQYF
>10|TRBV25-1|TRBJ1-1|-|-
TGTGCCAGCAGAGGACACGAAGCTTTCTTT
CASRGHEAFF
>14|TRBV7-3|TRBJ2-2|-|-
TGTGCCAGCAGCTTGGGCTATGGGACCGGGGAGCTGTTTTTT
CASSLGYGTGELFF
>13|TRBV4-2|TRBJ1-2|-|-
TGTGCCAGCAGCCAAGATCTGGGGGGTGGCTACACCTTC
CASSQDLGGGYTF
>14|TRBV19|TRBJ1-5|few|-
TGTGCCAGTAGTATCTCCGACAACAATCAGCCCCAGCATTTT
CASSISDNNQPQHF
>16|TRBV18|TRBJ2-1|-|-
TGTGCCAGCTCACCACCTTACGGGACACCAAACAATGAGCAGTTCTTC
CASSPPYGTPNNEQFF
>13|TRBV2|TRBJ1-2|few|-
TGTGCCAGCCGATCCGGGTCCCGTCTTGGCTACACCTTC
CASRSGSRLGYTF
>14|TRBV5-6|TRBJ1-1|-|-
TGTGCCAGCAGCTTAAAGTCCCCGGGGACTGAAGCTTTCTTT
CASSLKSPGTEAFF
>16|TRBV7-2|TRBJ2-1|once|TRBD2
TGTGCCAGCAGCTTATTTAGCGGGGGGGCCCAGAATGAGCAGTTCTTC
CASSLFSGGAQNEQFF
>21|TRBV21-1|TRBJ2-6|-|-
TGTGCCAGCATAAGGGGGACAGAACAAGGAGCATTAAGTACTGGGGCCAACGTCCTGACTTTC
CASIRGTEQGALSTGANVLTF
>15|TRBV9|TRBJ2-3|-|TRBD2
TGTGCCAGCAGCGTAGGACTAGCGGGCCCAGATACGCAGTATTTT
CASSVGLAGPDTQYF
>16|TRBV7-9|TRBJ1-1|-|-
TGTGCCAGCAGCTTAGGGCTGGCAGGGGAGAACACTGAAGCTTTCTTT
CASSLGLAGENTEAFF
>15|TRBV4-2|TRBJ1-2|-|-
TGTGCCAGCAGCCAAGACCCTGGACAGACGTACGGCTACACCTTC
CASSQDPGQTYGYTF
>17|TRBV4-2|TRBJ2-3|-|-
TGTGCCAGCAGCCTCTTTTTCGGTGGGGAGGTCCTAGATACGCAGTATTTT
CASSLFFGGEVLDTQYF
>13|TRBV18|TRBJ1-6|-|-
TGTGCCAGCTCAGGAACCTGGGGCTCACCCCTCCACTTT
CASSGTWGSPLHF
>15|TRBV2|TRBJ2-1|-|-
TGTGCCAGCAGTGAACGGTTGACGGGTTCCAATGAGCAGTTCTTC
CASSERLTGSNEQFF
>15|TRBV7-9|TRBJ1-3|-|-
TGTGCCAGCAGCTCAACAGCCTTTTCTGGAAACACCATATATTTT
CASSSTAFSGNTIYF
>14|TRBV5-1|TRBJ2-5|-|-
TGCGCCAGCAGCTATCCAGGGTTGCAAGAGACCCAGTACTTC
CASSYPGLQETQYF
>14|TRBV19|TRBJ1-2|-|-
TGTGCCAGTAGTGCCTCGGGACTAGGCTATGGCTACACCTTC
CASSASGLGYGYTF
>12|TRBV7-9|TRBJ1-2|-|TRBD1
TGTGCCAGCAGCTTGACAGGGGGACGCCCGGCCTTC
CASSLTGGRPAF
>14|TRBV6-5|TRBJ1-1|-|-
TGTGCCAGCAGTTACTTAGGGGGTAACACTGAAGCTTTCTTT
CASSYLGGNTEAFF